A single sample is the source of the 20 T cell receptor beta chains below, sequenced in a study of T cell changes during pregnancy in multiple sclerosis. Sequenced by immunoSEQ multiplex PCR; TCRdb stores in-frame clones only, minus some. The data show roughly 61,000 clones, 75% to 90% seen once. Sample: peripheral blood, taken in the first trimester of pregnancy. The receptors were sampled from a female donor in good health, enrolled as a control in a pregnancy study.

The chain uses TRBV30 and TRBJ1-2; D might be TRBD1 (5 bases). The CDR3 has 13 amino acids. The V end lost 5 bases, the J end lost 3 bases, and 13 bases lay between the germline ends. Germline CDR1 is GTSNPN and CDR2 is SVGIG (reference sequence). The CDR3 loop reads CAWGEGAYYGYTF. CDR3 DNA: TGTGCCTGGGGGGAAGGGGCCTACTATGGCTACACCTTC. Based on the CDR3 plus reference TRBV30 and TRBJ1-2, the full variable domain is SQTIHQWPATLVQPVGSPLSLECTVEGTSNPNLYWYRQAAGRGLQLLFYSVGIGQISSEVPQNLSASRPQDRQFILSSKKLLLSDSGFYLCAWGEGAYYGYTFGSGTRLTVV.

The gene calls are TRBV11-2 and TRBJ1-1, with TRBD1 identical over 9 bases. The CDR3 is 16 residues long. From germline, CDR1 is SGHAT and CDR2 FQNNGV. The J segment lost 3 bases and the V segment lost 2 bases, leaving 7 bases of the junction unmatched. For the CDR3, the DNA is TGTGCCAGCAGCTTAATACCGGGACAGGGACACACTGAAGCTTTCTTT. Encoded protein: CASSLIPGQGHTEAFF.

V usage is TRBV7-3 and J usage is TRBJ2-2; D may be TRBD1 (5 bases). The CDR3 spans 13 residues. The germline gives CDR1 SGHTA, CDR2 FQGTGA. V lost 5 bases and J lost 4, with 8 bases in between. The CDR3 protein is CASSLDSTGELFF. The DNA for the CDR3 is TGTGCCAGCAGCCTAGACAGCACCGGGGAGCTGTTTTTT. The complete variable domain, with remaining parts taken from reference TRBV7-3 and TRBJ2-2, reads GAGVSQTPSNKVTEKGKYVELRCDPISGHTALYWYRQSLGQGPEFLIYFQGTGAADDSGLPNDRFFAVRPEGSVSTLKIQRTERGDSAVYLCASSLDSTGELFFGEGSRLTVL.

V gene TRBV11-2 combines with J gene TRBJ1-2, with a tentative D call TRBD1 (5 bases). Germline V CDR1 and CDR2: SGHAT, FQNNGV. V was cut by 0 bases and J by 7 bases, with 6 bases left in between. This CDR3 is 12 amino acids long. CDR3 sequence reads: CASSLDQGGYTF. In DNA form, the CDR3 reads TGTGCCAGCAGCTTAGATCAGGGTGGCTACACCTTC.

This clone has a single count. This chain links TRBV9 with TRBJ2-7; tentative D call: TRBD1 (7 bases). The germline CDR1 and CDR2 sequences are SGDLS and YYNGEE. The V gene lost 4 bases and the J gene lost 7 bases, with 24 bases spanning the gap. The length of the CDR3 is 16 residues. Written as DNA, the CDR3 is TGTGCCAGCAGCTCTCCCCCCGGGGGACAGCTAGAAGAGCAGTACTTC. Its translation: CASSSPPGGQLEEQYF.

CDR3 protein: CASSLGLAGAITNTGELFF. Here the CDR3 DNA reads TGCGCCAGCAGCTTGGGACTAGCGGGGGCCATTACGAACACCGGGGAGCTGTTTTTT. The chain links TRBV5-1 to TRBJ2-2, with TRBD2 matching 12 bases. CDR3 length: 19 residues. V lost 0 bases to trimming and J lost 0 bases; unmatched junction nucleotides: 6. Germline-derived CDR1 and CDR2 are SGHRS and YFSETQ.

This clone appeared a few times. This chain joins TRBV2 and TRBJ1-1; D ambiguous. Trimming removed 8 bases from V and 1 base from J, with 8 bases in between. The CDR3 loop spans 12 amino acids. Germline V gene sequence: CDR1 SNHLY, CDR2 FYNNEI. The CDR3 DNA follows: TGTGCCAGCCTCGAGTCGAACACTGAAGCTTTCTTT. This encodes CASLESNTEAFF.

The DNA of the CDR3 is TGTGCCAGCAGCCGCGGACAGTTCGAATTTCTCTCCTACGAGCAGTACTTC. Its protein is CASSRGQFEFLSYEQYF. V is TRBV7-9 and J is TRBJ2-7, with D possibly TRBD1 on 6 matching bases. The V gene lost 5 bases and the J gene lost 0 bases, with 20 bases spanning the gap. The CDR3 length is 17 residues. CDR1 SEHNR and CDR2 FQNEAQ come from the germline V gene (reference sequence).

This sequence joins TRBV15 and TRBJ1-4; the match to TRBD1 covers 9 bases. The CDR3 totals 17 residues. Per germline, CDR1 LNHNV and CDR2 YYDKDF (reference sequence). Trimming removed 0 bases from V and 8 bases from J; junction bases left unmatched: 10. CDR3 sequence reads: CATSRDGTGKVREKLFF. CDR3 coding DNA: TGTGCCACCAGCAGAGACGGGACAGGGAAGGTGCGCGAAAAACTGTTTTTT.

The chain uses TRBV11-3 and TRBJ2-5; 7 bases match TRBD1. This CDR3 has 16 residues. Germline trimming cut 3 bases from V and 2 bases from J; bases unmatched to any gene: 9. Germline CDR1 is SGHNT and CDR2 is YENEEA. CDR3 in DNA: TGTGCCAGCAGCTTTGCTTTCCGGGACAGACAAGAGACCCAGTACTTC. Encoded protein: CASSFAFRDRQETQYF. Full variable domain (rest looked up from reference TRBV11-3 and TRBJ2-5): EAGVVQSPRYKIIEKKQPVAFWCNPISGHNTLYWYLQNLGQGPELLIRYENEEAVDDSQLPKDRFSAERLKGVDSTLKIQPAELGDSAVYLCASSFAFRDRQETQYFGPGTRLLVL.

The genes are TRBV6-5 and TRBJ2-7; D might be TRBD2 (7 bases). V gave up 7 bases and J gave up 2 bases, with 18 bases separating them. Looked up from germline, CDR1 is MNHEY and CDR2 is SVGAGI. The CDR3 consists of 15 residues. CDR3 DNA: TGTGCCAGCAACCCGGGGGGCCTACGCACCTACGAGCAGTACTTC. It specifies CASNPGGLRTYEQYF.

V is TRBV9 and J is TRBJ2-2; D remains ambiguous. The CDR3 covers 14 residues. The V end was cut by 0 bases, the J end by 4 bases, with 7 bases between. Germline loops: CDR1 SGDLS, CDR2 YYNGEE. The CDR3 sequence: CASSVGGVTGELFF. CDR3 DNA sequence: TGTGCCAGCAGCGTAGGTGGAGTCACCGGGGAGCTGTTTTTT.

The rearrangement joins TRBV5-4 to TRBJ2-5, with D perhaps TRBD2 (7 bases). CDR3 length: 15 amino acids. CDR1 and CDR2 from the germline V gene are SGHNT and YYREEE (reference sequence). V lost 7 bases to trimming and J lost 5 bases, with 21 bases between them. The CDR3: CASGLAGAISETQYF. CDR3 nucleotides: TGTGCCAGCGGACTGGCGGGGGCTATTTCCGAGACCCAGTACTTC.

This clone was detected once. The gene calls are TRBV5-4 and TRBJ2-5; 9 bases map to TRBD2. This CDR3 spans 14 amino acids. Losses at the gene ends were 0 bases for V and 5 bases for J; bases not matched to a gene: 2. Germline assignment: CDR1 SGHNT and CDR2 YYREEE (reference sequence). The CDR3 loop is CASSLELAGETQYF. The DNA of the CDR3 is TGTGCCAGCAGCTTGGAGCTAGCGGGGGAGACCCAGTACTTC.

This chain uses TRBV19 with TRBJ2-6; D remains ambiguous. The germline V gene encodes CDR1 LNHDA and CDR2 SQIVND (reference sequence). This CDR3 is built from 15 residues. V was shortened by 6 bases and J by 2 bases, with 11 bases between the two germline ends. The CDR3 here is CASRYRRAGANVLTF. The CDR3 DNA follows: TGTGCCAGTAGATACCGACGGGCTGGGGCCAACGTCCTGACTTTC.

This chain connects TRBV30 to TRBJ2-3, with TRBD2 matching over 11 bases. The CDR3 covers 14 residues. V shed 4 bases and J 2 bases; nucleotides not matched to a gene: 2. Germline V gene sequence: CDR1 GTSNPN, CDR2 SVGIG (reference sequence). The chain's CDR3 is CAWTSGGTTDTQYF. The CDR3, as DNA: TGTGCCTGGACTAGCGGGGGGACCACAGATACGCAGTATTTT.

This clone was counted a single time. This chain joins TRBV13 and TRBJ1-1; 7 nucleotides line up with TRBD1. Germline trimming cut 5 bases from V and 9 bases from J; bases unmatched to any gene: 15. Germline V gives CDR1 PRHDT, CDR2 FYEKMQ (reference sequence). The CDR3 extends over 15 amino acids. CDR3 sequence (DNA): TGTGCCAGCAGCGACTCTGACAGGGCAAATACAAAAGCTTTCTTT. This sequence encodes CASSDSDRANTKAFF.

Comment on this clone: Its ends do not fully match the called genes, so a read error is possible. The chain joins TRBV7-7 to TRBJ2-7; TRBD1 aligns across 9 bases. CDR1 and CDR2 (germline): SSHAT, FNYEAQ (reference sequence). The CDR3 covers 15 residues. The CDR3 DNA is TGTGCTAGCAGCTCCGGGACAGGGATGCCCTACGAGCAGTACTTC. It encodes CASSSGTGMPYEQYF. The whole variable domain, filled in from reference TRBV7-7 and TRBJ2-7, reads GAGVSQSPRYKVTKRGQDVTLRCDPISSHATLYWYQQALGQGPEFLTYFNYEAQPDKSGLPSDRFSAERPEGSISTLTIQRTEQRDSAMYRCASSSGTGMPYEQYFGPGTRLTVT.

The V and J genes are TRBV9 and TRBJ2-2; 7 nucleotides match TRBD1. V gave up 4 bases and J gave up 4 bases; unmatched junction bases: 10. Per the germline V gene, CDR1 is SGDLS and CDR2 is YYNGEE. There are 16 residues in the CDR3. DNA of the CDR3: TGTGCCAGCAGCCTACGAGGGACAGAGCCCACCGGGGAGCTGTTTTTT. Protein product: CASSLRGTEPTGELFF.

Notes on this clone: The junction differs from germline at one of its ends, possibly a read error. The chain employs TRBV6-5 and TRBJ1-6; 7 bases are a match to TRBD1. Germline CDR1 is MNHEY and CDR2 is SVGAGI. The CDR3 is 14 residues long. CDR3: CASSNSGTVTPLHF. DNA of the CDR3: TGTGCCAGCAGTAACTCCGGGACAGTTACACCCCTCCACTTT.